Listed here are 18 T cell receptor beta chains from one sample, sequenced in a study of tumor-infiltrating lymphocytes in primary liver carcinoma. A primer in the constant region served to generate TCR beta cDNA from roughly 520 ng of total RNA. ARM-PCR was slightly modified, and three nested multiplex PCR rounds with it gave rise to the TCR beta libraries. In the first two PCR rounds, TRBV1-TRBV30 forward primers were paired with a C-beta reverse primer, and each round lasted about 10 cycles. TCRdb recomputed calls from the multiplex PCR reads with MiXCR, one row per CDR3 protein. The sample has about 200,000 distinct CDR3 sequences; less than 70% are singletons. Extraction also yielded germline DNA, while blood RNA was obtained from unsorted whole blood. Sequenced input: peripheral blood. The source of these receptors is a woman aged 60-70 years with primary liver carcinoma and hepatitis B virus infection.

The DNA of the CDR3 is TGTGCCAGCAACTCCGGCAGGGGGGGCTCCTACGAGCAGTACTTC. As protein: CASNSGRGGSYEQYF. This chain joins TRBV5-5 and TRBJ2-7; D could derive from TRBD1 or TRBD2 (7 bases each). CDR1 and CDR2 from the germline V gene are SGHKS and YYEKEE (reference sequence). This CDR3 region has 15 residues. The V gene lost 6 bases and the J gene lost 0 bases, with 16 bases spanning the gap.

This chain connects TRBV7-9 to TRBJ2-7, with TRBD1 identical over 9 bases. J gave up 4 bases and V 3 bases, and 10 bases lay outside the gene matches. The CDR3 contains 16 residues. CDR1 and CDR2 from the germline V gene are SEHNR and FQNEAQ (reference sequence). In DNA, the CDR3 is TGTGCCAGCAGCTTGTTCCCGGGACAGGGTCTTTACGAGCAGTACTTC. Amino acid sequence: CASSLFPGQGLYEQYF.

A remark on this clonotype: Compared with germline, one end of the junction differs, possibly owing to a read error. The gene calls are TRBV14 and TRBJ2-7; weak D call: TRBD1 (6 bases). CDR3 length equals 17 residues. Germline lookup yields CDR1 SGHDN and CDR2 FVKESK. For the CDR3, the DNA is TGTGCCGGCAGCCAATTTCGACAGGCCACCCCTAACTACGAGCAGTACTTC. Translating gives CAGSQFRQATPNYEQYF.

The DNA of the CDR3 is TGCGCCAGCAGCCCGTACGGGACTAGCGGGAGAGAGAGGACCTACAATGAGCAGTTCTTC. As protein: CASSPYGTSGRERTYNEQFF. This chain joins TRBV4-1 and TRBJ2-1; TRBD2 matches at 14 bases. This CDR3 spans 20 amino acids. V gave up 4 bases and J gave up 2 bases; unmatched junction bases: 13. CDR1 MGHRA and CDR2 YSYEKL come from the germline V gene.

As for this clonotype: It may be a read error: a sequence one base away is much more abundant. The gene calls are TRBV5-5 and TRBJ2-7; D perhaps matches TRBD2 (6 bases). This CDR3 is built from 15 residues. Germline V gives CDR1 SGHKS, CDR2 YYEKEE (reference sequence). V lost 6 bases and J lost 3, with 19 bases in between. The CDR3 spells CASTPDTGSDYEQYF. The DNA for the CDR3 is TGTGCCAGCACCCCAGACACCGGGAGCGACTACGAGCAGTACTTC.

As for this clonotype: Germline is not matched at one junction end, which may reflect a read error. The chain combines TRBV4-1 with TRBJ2-5; 12 bases fit TRBD2. CDR3 length: 23 residues. Germline V gene data show CDR1 as MGHRA and CDR2 as YSYEKL. CDR3 nucleotide sequence: TGCACCAGCAGCCTTGACCTATACGGGACTAGCGGGTTCGGATCGGCTCATGCCGAGACCCAGTACTTC. It is translated as CTSSLDLYGTSGFGSAHAETQYF.

To note about this clonotype: This may arise from a read error, as a much more abundant clone is one base away. V is TRBV12-3 or TRBV12-4 and J is TRBJ2-1, with a tentative D call TRBD1 (5 bases). The CDR3 contains 13 residues. DNA for the CDR3: TGTGCCAGCACGCAGGGATCCTACAATGAGCATTTCTTC. It codes for CASTQGSYNEHFF.

This clonotype was picked up a small number of times. A much larger clonotype is one base distant, so this may be a read error. J is TRBJ2-3 and V is TRBV10-1; D possibly corresponds to TRBD2 (6 bases). Germline CDR1 and CDR2: WNHNN and SYGVQD (reference sequence). The CDR3 sequence is 16 residues long. The V end was cut by 3 bases, the J end by 1 base, with 14 bases between. The CDR3 is CASSDPGVAGTDTQYF. The DNA for the CDR3 is TGCGCCAGCAGTGACCCGGGGGTGGCAGGCACAGATACGCAGTATTTT.

As for this clonotype: A junction boundary mismatches the germline segment, possibly from a read error. The chain uses TRBV11-3 and TRBJ2-2; D may be TRBD2 (6 bases). Per germline, CDR1 SGHNT and CDR2 YENEEA. The length of the CDR3 is 18 residues. The CDR3 DNA is TGTGCCAACAGCTCTAGTGTCTACGGGACTCTGGGCACCGGGGAGCTGTTTTTT. Translating gives CANSSSVYGTLGTGELFF.

With respect to this clonotype: The junction departs from the called germline gene at one end, perhaps through a read error. This chain joins TRBV7-8 and TRBJ2-5, with 8 bases lining up with TRBD1. Germline V lookup: CDR1 SGHVS, CDR2 FQNEAQ. There are 16 residues in the CDR3. The DNA for the CDR3 is TGTGCCAGCAACTTAACCGCCAGCAGGGGGCTGGGGACCCAGTACTTC. It encodes CASNLTASRGLGTQYF.

The chain links TRBV6-5 to TRBJ1-2; 8 positions agree with TRBD1. The CDR3 extends over 18 amino acids. Losses at the gene ends were 0 bases for V and 8 bases for J; bases not matched to a gene: 17. Germline CDR1 reads MNHEY; CDR2 reads SVGAGI. The CDR3 sequence: CASSYSISAGGFSGGYTF. The CDR3 coding sequence is TGTGCCAGCAGTTACTCGATTAGTGCAGGGGGCTTTTCGGGGGGCTACACCTTC.

The chain links TRBV29-1 to TRBJ2-1, with D unresolved. Germline V gene data show CDR1 as SQVTM and CDR2 as ANQGSEA. Between the trimmed V and J ends, which lost 7 bases and 14 bases, there was a span of 24 bases. This CDR3 is built from 13 residues. The CDR3 region is CSARILHYNEKFF. Written as DNA, the CDR3 is TGCAGCGCCCGGATTTTACACTACAATGAAAAGTTCTTC.

This clonotype was recorded many times. This chain uses TRBV28 with TRBJ1-1, with 8 bases aligning to TRBD1. V was clipped by 8 bases and J by 6 bases; unmatched bases: 14. CDR1 and CDR2 from the germline V gene are MDHEN and SYDVKM. The CDR3 is 15 residues long. The CDR3: CASLTPDREGAEAFF. DNA for the CDR3: TGTGCCAGCCTTACACCGGACAGGGAGGGCGCTGAAGCTTTCTTT.

On this clonotype: The CDR3 carries no conserved terminal phenylalanine or tryptophan, so it likely arises from a read error. The J gene is TRBJ2-7, the V gene TRBV14; perhaps TRBD2 as D (5 bases). Germline-derived CDR1 and CDR2 are SGHDN and FVKESK. The CDR3 loop spans 14 amino acids. The CDR3 DNA reads TGTGCCAGCACCCAACACTCCGGGACCTACGAGCAGTACTCC. It encodes CASTQHSGTYEQYS.

For this clonotype: This may stem from a read error, because a much larger clone lies one nucleotide away. The chain combines TRBV29-1 with TRBJ2-1, with TRBD2 matching 10 bases. Germline values: CDR1 SQVTM, CDR2 ANQGSEA. The CDR3 length is 14 residues. The DNA of the CDR3 is TGCAGCGTCTTAGCGGGAGGATCCTACAATGATCAGTTCTTC. Its protein product is CSVLAGGSYNDQFF.

V usage is TRBV6-5 and J usage is TRBJ1-5, with a tentative D call TRBD1 (6 bases). V lost 6 bases and J 5 bases, leaving 11 bases between the germline ends. The germline CDR1 and CDR2 sequences are MNHEY and SVGAGI. This CDR3 is built from 13 residues. This CDR3 is CASSLDRYQPQHF. The CDR3 DNA is TGTGCCAGCAGCCTGGACAGATATCAGCCCCAGCATTTT.

Only one count was recorded for this clonotype. A much larger clone lies one base from this, so it may be a read error. The CDR3 is CACSEVARFSSGSATGELFF. In nucleotides, the CDR3 is TGTGCCTGCAGTGAAGTCGCAAGGTTTAGTAGCGGGAGCGCTACCGGGGAGCTGTTTTTT. J is TRBJ2-2 and V is TRBV6-1; 9 bases match TRBD2. This CDR3 is built from 20 residues. From germline, CDR1 is MNHNS and CDR2 SASEGT.

Many counts were recorded for this clonotype. The chain uses TRBV6-6 and TRBJ1-3; D may be TRBD1 (5 bases). V lost 6 bases, J lost 2 bases, and 17 bases lay in between. There are 16 residues in the CDR3. Germline lookup yields CDR1 MNHNY and CDR2 SVGAGI (reference sequence). For the CDR3, the DNA is TGTGCCAGCAGAGGAGGACAAAAGGTGGCTGGAAACACCATATATTTT. It encodes CASRGGQKVAGNTIYF.